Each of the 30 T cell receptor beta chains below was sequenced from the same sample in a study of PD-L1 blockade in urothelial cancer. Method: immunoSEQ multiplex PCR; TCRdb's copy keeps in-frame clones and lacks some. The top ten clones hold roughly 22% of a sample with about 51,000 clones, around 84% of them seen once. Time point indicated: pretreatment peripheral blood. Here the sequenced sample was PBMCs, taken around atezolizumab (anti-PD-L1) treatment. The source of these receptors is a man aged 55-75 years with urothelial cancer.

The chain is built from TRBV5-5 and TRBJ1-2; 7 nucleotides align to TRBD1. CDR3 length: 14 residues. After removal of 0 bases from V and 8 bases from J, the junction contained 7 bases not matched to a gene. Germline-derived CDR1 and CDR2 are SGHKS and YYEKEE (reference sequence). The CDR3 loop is CASSLASTGMGYTF. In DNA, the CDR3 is TGTGCCAGCAGCTTGGCCTCGACAGGGATGGGCTACACCTTC.

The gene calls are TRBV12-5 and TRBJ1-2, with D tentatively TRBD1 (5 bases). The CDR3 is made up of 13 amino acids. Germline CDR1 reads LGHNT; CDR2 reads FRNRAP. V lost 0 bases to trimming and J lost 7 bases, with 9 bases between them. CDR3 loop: CASGLVGGSGYTF. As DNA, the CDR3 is TGTGCTAGTGGTTTGGTCGGGGGGTCTGGCTACACCTTC.

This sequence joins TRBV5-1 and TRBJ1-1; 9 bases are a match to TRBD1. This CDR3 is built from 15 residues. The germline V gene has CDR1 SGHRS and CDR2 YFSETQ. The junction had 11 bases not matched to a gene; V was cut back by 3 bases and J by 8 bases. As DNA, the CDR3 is TGCGCCAGCAGCTCGACCGGGACAGGGAGAGTGGAAGCTTTCTTT. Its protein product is CASSSTGTGRVEAFF.

The CDR3 DNA follows: TGTGCCAGCAGCTTGGACAGGGGCGCTGGCTACACCTTC. This gives the protein CASSLDRGAGYTF. This chain connects TRBV7-2 to TRBJ1-2; 9 nucleotides line up with TRBD1. This CDR3 comprises 13 residues. V lost 3 bases and J lost 7; bases outside the gene matches: 3. Germline loops: CDR1 SGHTA, CDR2 FQGNSA.

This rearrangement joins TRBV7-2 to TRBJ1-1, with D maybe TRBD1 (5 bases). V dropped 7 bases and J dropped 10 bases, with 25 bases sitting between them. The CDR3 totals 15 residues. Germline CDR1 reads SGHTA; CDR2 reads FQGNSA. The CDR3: CASTNPGGGAGGAFF. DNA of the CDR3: TGTGCCAGCACCAACCCGGGAGGAGGGGCCGGCGGAGCTTTCTTT.

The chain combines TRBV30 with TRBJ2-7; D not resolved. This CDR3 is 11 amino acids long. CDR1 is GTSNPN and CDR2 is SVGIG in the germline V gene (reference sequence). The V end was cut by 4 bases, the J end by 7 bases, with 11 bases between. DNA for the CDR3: TGTGCCTGGACGGCGGAACTGGAGCAGTACTTC. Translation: CAWTAELEQYF.

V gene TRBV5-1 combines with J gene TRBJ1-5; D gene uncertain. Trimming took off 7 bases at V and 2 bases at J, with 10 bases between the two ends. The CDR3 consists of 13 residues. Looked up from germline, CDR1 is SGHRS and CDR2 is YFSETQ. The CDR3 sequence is CASSQRGNQPQHF. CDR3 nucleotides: TGCGCCAGCTCTCAGCGAGGCAATCAGCCCCAGCATTTT.

The CDR3 bases are TGTGCCAGCAGTGAGATAGCGGGAGGGCCTTACGAGCAGTACTTC. Translated, it gives CASSEIAGGPYEQYF. V is TRBV25-1 and J is TRBJ2-7, with 11 bases aligning to TRBD2. Trimming at V came to 3 bases and at J to 4 bases, leaving 5 bases not matched to a gene. The germline CDR1 and CDR2 sequences are MGHDK and SYGVNS. The CDR3 has 15 amino acids.

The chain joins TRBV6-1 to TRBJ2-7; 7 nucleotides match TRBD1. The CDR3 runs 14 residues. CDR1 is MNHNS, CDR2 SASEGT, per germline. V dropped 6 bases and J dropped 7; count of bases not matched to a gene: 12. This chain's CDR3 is CASSSDRTGTEQYF. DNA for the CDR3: TGTGCCAGCAGCTCGGACAGGACTGGAACTGAGCAGTACTTC.

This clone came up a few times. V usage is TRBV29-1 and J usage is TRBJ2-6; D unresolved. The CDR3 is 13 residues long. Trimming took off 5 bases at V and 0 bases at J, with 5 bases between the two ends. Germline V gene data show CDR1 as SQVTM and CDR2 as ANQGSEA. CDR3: CSVYSSGANVLTF. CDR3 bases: TGCAGCGTTTACAGCTCTGGGGCCAACGTCCTGACTTTC.

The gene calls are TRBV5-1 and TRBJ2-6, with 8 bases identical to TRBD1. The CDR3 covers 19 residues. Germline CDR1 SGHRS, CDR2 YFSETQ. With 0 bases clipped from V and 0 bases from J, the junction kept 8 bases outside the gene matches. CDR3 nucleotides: TGCGCCAGCAGCTTGGAATCCCGGACAGGGAGCTCTGGGGCCAACGTCCTGACTTTC. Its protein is CASSLESRTGSSGANVLTF.

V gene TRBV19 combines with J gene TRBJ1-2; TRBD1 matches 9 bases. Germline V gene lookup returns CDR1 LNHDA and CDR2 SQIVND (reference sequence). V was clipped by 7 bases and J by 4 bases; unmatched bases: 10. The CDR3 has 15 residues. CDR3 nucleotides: TGTGCCAGTACCGTAGTAATGACAGGGGGCTATGGCTACACCTTC. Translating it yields CASTVVMTGGYGYTF.

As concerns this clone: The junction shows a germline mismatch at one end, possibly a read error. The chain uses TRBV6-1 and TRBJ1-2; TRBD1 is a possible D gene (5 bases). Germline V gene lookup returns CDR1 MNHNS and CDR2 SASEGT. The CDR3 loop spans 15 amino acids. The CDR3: CASREGTYGRNGYTF. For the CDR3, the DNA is TGTGCCAGCAGGGAAGGGACTTACGGCCGGAATGGCTACACCTTC.

The chain's CDR3 is CASSLDRNPYEQYF. CDR3 bases: TGCGCCAGCAGCTTGGACAGAAATCCCTACGAGCAGTACTTC. The V and J genes are TRBV5-1 and TRBJ2-7; no firm D call. Germline assignment: CDR1 SGHRS and CDR2 YFSETQ. The CDR3 has 14 amino acids. V was pared by 0 bases and J by 2 bases, with 9 bases between.

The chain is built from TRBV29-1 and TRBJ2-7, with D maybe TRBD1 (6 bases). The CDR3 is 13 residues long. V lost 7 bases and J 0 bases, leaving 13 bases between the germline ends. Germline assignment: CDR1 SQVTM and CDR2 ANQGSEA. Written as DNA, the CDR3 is TGCAGCGCCAGGGGACGCCTCTCCTACGAGCAGTACTTC. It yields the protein CSARGRLSYEQYF.

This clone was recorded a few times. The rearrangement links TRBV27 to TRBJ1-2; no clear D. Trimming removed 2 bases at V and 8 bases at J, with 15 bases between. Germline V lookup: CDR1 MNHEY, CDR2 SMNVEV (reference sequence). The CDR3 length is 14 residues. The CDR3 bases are TGTGCCAGCAGTTTAGCAGGAGCGGAAGGCGGCTACACCTTC. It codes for CASSLAGAEGGYTF.

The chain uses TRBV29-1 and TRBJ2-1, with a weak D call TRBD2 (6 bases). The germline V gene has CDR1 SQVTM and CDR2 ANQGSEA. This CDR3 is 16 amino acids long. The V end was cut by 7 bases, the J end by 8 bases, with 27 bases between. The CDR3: CSGRGWRDQPLDEQFF. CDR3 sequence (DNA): TGCAGCGGCCGAGGGTGGCGGGATCAGCCTCTGGATGAGCAGTTCTTC.

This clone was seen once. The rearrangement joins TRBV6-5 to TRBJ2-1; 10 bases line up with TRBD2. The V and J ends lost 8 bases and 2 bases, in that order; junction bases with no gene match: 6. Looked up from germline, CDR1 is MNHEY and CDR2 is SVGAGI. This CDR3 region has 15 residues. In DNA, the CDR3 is TGTGCCAGCGGAGTAGCGGGAGGAACCTACAATGAGCAGTTCTTC. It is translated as CASGVAGGTYNEQFF.

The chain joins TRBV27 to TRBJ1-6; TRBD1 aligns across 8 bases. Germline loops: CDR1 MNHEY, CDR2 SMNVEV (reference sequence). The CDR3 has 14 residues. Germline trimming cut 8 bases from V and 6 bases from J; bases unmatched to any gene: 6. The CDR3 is CASSLQGGNSPLHF. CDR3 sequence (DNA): TGTGCCAGCTCCTTACAGGGGGGTAATTCACCCCTCCACTTT.

CDR3 residues: CASSWNTGGGTDTQYF. The CDR3 DNA reads as TGCGCCAGCAGCTGGAATACAGGGGGAGGCACAGATACGCAGTATTTT. The V and J genes are TRBV5-1 and TRBJ2-3; 8 bases agree with TRBD1. This CDR3 is built from 16 residues. Germline V gene sequence: CDR1 SGHRS, CDR2 YFSETQ. The V segment lost 3 bases and the J segment 1 base; nucleotides outside the gene matches: 7.

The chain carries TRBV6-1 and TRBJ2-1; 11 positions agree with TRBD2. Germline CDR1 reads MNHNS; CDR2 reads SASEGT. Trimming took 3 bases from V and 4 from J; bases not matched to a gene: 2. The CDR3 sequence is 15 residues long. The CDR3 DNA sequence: TGTGCCAGCAGTGATATAGCGGGGGGGTACAATGAGCAGTTCTTC. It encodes CASSDIAGGYNEQFF.

The DNA of the CDR3 is TGTGCCTGGGGTGCCGGGACAGACTATGGCTACACCTTC. It encodes CAWGAGTDYGYTF. V is TRBV30 and J is TRBJ1-2; 7 bases match TRBD1. The J segment lost 3 bases and the V segment lost 5 bases, leaving 6 bases of the junction unmatched. The germline V gene encodes CDR1 GTSNPN and CDR2 SVGIG (reference sequence). This CDR3 is 13 amino acids long.

This CDR3 reads CASSLNLAGGPDTQYF. DNA of the CDR3: TGTGCCAGCAGCTTAAACCTAGCGGGAGGGCCAGATACGCAGTATTTT. The V and J genes are TRBV11-1 and TRBJ2-3; 12 nucleotides align to TRBD2. The CDR3 extends over 16 amino acids. V shed 2 bases and J 4 bases; nucleotides not matched to a gene: 4. The germline CDR1 and CDR2 sequences are SGHAT and FQDESV (reference sequence).

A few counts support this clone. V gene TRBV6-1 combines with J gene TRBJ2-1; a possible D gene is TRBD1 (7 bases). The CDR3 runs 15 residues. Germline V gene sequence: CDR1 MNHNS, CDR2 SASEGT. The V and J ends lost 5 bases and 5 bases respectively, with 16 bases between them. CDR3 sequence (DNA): TGTGCCAGCAGTCCAGGGGGGCATATAAACAATGAGCAGTTCTTC. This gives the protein CASSPGGHINNEQFF.

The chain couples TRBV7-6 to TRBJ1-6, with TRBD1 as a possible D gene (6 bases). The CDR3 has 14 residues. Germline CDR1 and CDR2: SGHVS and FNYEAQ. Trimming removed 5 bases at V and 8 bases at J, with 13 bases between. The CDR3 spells CASSRTGSDSPLHF. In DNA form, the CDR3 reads TGTGCCAGCAGCCGTACAGGGTCGGATTCACCCCTCCACTTT. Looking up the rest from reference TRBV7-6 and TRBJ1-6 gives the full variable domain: GAGVSQSPRYKVTKRGQDVALRCDPISGHVSLYWYRQALGQGPEFLTYFNYEAQQDKSGLPNDRFSAERPEGSISTLTIQRTEQRDSAMYRCASSRTGSDSPLHFGNGTRLTVT.

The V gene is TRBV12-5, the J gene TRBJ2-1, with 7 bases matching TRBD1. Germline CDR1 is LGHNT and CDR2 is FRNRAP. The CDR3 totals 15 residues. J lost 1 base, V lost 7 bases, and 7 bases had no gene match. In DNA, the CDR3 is TGTGCTAGTGCCATTGACAGGGAATCCTACAATGAGCAGTTCTTC. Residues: CASAIDRESYNEQFF.

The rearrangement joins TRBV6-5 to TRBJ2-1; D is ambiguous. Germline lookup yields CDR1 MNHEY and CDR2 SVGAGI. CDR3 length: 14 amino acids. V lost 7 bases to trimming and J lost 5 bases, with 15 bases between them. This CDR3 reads CASTTSRGDNEQFF. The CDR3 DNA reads TGTGCCAGCACTACAAGTCGAGGTGACAATGAGCAGTTCTTC.

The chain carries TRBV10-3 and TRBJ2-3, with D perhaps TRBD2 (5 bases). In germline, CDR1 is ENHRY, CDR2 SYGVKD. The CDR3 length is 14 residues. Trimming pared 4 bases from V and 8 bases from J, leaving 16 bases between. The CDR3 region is CAISASGQGGTQYF. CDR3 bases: TGTGCCATCAGTGCGTCAGGTCAAGGAGGTACGCAGTATTTT.

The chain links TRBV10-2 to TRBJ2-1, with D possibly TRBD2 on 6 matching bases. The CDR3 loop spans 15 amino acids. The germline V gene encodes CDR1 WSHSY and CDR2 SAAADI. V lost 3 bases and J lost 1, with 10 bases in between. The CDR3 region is CASSDGSGSYNEQFF. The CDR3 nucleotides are TGCGCCAGCAGTGATGGTAGCGGATCCTACAATGAGCAGTTCTTC.

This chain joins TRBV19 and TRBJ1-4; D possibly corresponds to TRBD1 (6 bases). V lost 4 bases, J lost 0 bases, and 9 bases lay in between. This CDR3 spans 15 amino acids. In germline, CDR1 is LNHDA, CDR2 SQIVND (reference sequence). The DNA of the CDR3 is TGTGCCAGTAGTAGAAGACAGGCAACTAATGAAAAACTGTTTTTT. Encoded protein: CASSRRQATNEKLFF.